These 6 T cell receptor beta chains originate from one sample sequenced in a study of blood T cell repertoires in COVID-19. The protocol was immunoSEQ multiplex PCR, while the TCRdb copy is restricted to in-frame clones and leaves out a portion. The sample shows 85,000 to 100,000 clones, roughly 80% of them seen only once. Source material: peripheral blood. The source of these receptors is a human donor in a cohort sampled during active COVID-19.

This clone was observed once. The rearrangement uses TRBV27 and TRBJ1-6; 7 bases map to TRBD1. CDR3 length: 17 residues. Germline V gives CDR1 MNHEY, CDR2 SMNVEV (reference sequence). V lost 0 bases, J lost 7 bases, and 9 bases stayed unmatched. CDR3 residues: CASSLSLRQGWNSPLHF. The CDR3, as DNA: TGTGCCAGCAGTTTATCCCTACGACAGGGTTGGAATTCACCCCTCCACTTT.

This chain uses TRBV11-2 with TRBJ2-7; the match to TRBD1 covers 8 bases. V was pared by 5 bases and J by 7 bases, with 7 bases of the junction left unmatched. The CDR3 totals 13 residues. Germline CDR1 and CDR2: SGHAT and FQNNGV. DNA of the CDR3: TGTGCCAGCAGCATTGACAGGGGCGGAGAGCAGTACTTC. This encodes CASSIDRGGEQYF.

The V and J genes are TRBV5-6 and TRBJ2-1; D uncertain. CDR3 length equals 15 residues. Trimming left V 0 bases short and J 0 bases short, with 7 bases between. Germline V gives CDR1 SGHDT, CDR2 YYEEEE. CDR3 in amino acids: CASSLDLSSYNEQFF. CDR3 bases: TGTGCCAGCAGCTTGGACTTGAGCTCCTACAATGAGCAGTTCTTC.

The rearrangement joins TRBV2 to TRBJ1-1, with D perhaps TRBD1 (6 bases). Trimming took off 9 bases at V and 1 base at J, with 15 bases between the two ends. CDR1 SNHLY and CDR2 FYNNEI come from the germline V gene. This CDR3 is 14 amino acids long. The CDR3 protein is CASRPGHGNTEAFF. CDR3 DNA sequence: TGTGCCAGTCGACCGGGACATGGGAACACTGAAGCTTTCTTT.

The chain recombines TRBV7-8 with TRBJ2-7; TRBD2 might be the D (6 bases). There are 14 residues in the CDR3. V lost 5 bases, J lost 0 bases, and 11 bases lay in between. Per the germline V gene, CDR1 is SGHVS and CDR2 is FQNEAQ. The CDR3 DNA reads as TGTGCCAGCAGCCCGCCGGGACTCTCCTACGAGCAGTACTTC. This codes for CASSPPGLSYEQYF.

This clone was observed once. This chain links TRBV12-5 with TRBJ2-1; TRBD1 is a possible D gene (5 bases). The V end lost 5 bases, the J end lost 6 bases, and 14 bases lay between the germline ends. In germline, CDR1 is LGHNT, CDR2 FRNRAP. The CDR3 is 14 amino acids. In DNA, the CDR3 is TGTGCTAGTGGTCCCCCGGCAGGGATCAATGAGCAGTTCTTC. Residues: CASGPPAGINEQFF.